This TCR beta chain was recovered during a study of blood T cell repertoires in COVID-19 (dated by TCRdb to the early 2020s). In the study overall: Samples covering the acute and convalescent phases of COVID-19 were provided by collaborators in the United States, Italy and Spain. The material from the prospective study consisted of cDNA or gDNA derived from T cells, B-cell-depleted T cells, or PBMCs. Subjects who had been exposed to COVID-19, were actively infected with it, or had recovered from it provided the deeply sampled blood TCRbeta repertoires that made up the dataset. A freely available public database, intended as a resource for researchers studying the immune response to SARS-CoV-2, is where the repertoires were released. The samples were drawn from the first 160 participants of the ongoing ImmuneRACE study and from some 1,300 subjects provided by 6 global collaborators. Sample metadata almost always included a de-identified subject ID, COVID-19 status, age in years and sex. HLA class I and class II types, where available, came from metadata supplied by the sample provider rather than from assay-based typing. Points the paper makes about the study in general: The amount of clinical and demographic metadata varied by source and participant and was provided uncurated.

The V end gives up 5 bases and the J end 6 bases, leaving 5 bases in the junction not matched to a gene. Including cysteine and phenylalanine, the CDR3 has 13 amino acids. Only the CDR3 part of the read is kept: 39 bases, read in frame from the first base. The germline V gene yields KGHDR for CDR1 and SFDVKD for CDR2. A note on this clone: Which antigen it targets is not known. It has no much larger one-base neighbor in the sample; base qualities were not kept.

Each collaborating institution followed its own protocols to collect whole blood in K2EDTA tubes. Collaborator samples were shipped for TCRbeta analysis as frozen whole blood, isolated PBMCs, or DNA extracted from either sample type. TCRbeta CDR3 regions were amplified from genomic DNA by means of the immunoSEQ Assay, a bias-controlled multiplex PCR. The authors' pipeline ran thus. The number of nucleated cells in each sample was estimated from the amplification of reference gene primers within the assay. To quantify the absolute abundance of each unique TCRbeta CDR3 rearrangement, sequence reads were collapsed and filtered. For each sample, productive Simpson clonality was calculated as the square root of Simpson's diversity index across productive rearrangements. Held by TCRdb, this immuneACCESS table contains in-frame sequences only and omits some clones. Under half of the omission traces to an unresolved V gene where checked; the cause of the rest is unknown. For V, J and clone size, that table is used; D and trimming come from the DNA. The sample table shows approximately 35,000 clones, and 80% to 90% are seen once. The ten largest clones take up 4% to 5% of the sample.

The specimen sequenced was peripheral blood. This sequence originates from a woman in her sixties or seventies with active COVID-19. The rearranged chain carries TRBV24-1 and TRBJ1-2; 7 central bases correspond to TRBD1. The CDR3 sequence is CATSGRQGNGYTF. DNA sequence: TGTGCCACCAGTGGGAGACAGGGCAATGGCTACACCTTC.